These 27 T cell receptor beta chains share one sample of origin, sequenced in a study of blood T cell repertoires in COVID-19. Generated by immunoSEQ multiplex PCR, the TCRdb table keeps only in-frame clones and is missing some. The sample includes about 78,000 clones, around 90% seen only once; the top ten take roughly 1%. Sequences were obtained from peripheral blood. These receptors all stem from a woman between 45 and 60 years old in a cohort sampled during active COVID-19.

The count of this clone is one. J is TRBJ2-7 and V is TRBV27; D gene uncertain. V was clipped by 0 bases and J by 3 bases, with 9 bases between them. The CDR3 length is 14 residues. In germline, CDR1 is MNHEY, CDR2 SMNVEV (reference sequence). The CDR3 sequence is CASSLSMAFYEQYF. Written as DNA, the CDR3 is TGTGCCAGCAGTTTATCGATGGCCTTCTACGAGCAGTACTTC.

The genes are TRBV28 and TRBJ2-7; no reliable D call. V was trimmed by 3 bases and J by 2 bases, leaving 11 bases between them. CDR3 size: 14 residues. In germline, CDR1 is MDHEN, CDR2 SYDVKM. In nucleotides, the CDR3 is TGTGCCAGCAGTTTCCCCCCACAGACCTACGAGCAGTACTTC. It specifies CASSFPPQTYEQYF.

V usage is TRBV11-2 and J usage is TRBJ2-1, with 10 bases matching TRBD2. This CDR3 has 17 residues. CDR1 is SGHAT, CDR2 FQNNGV, per germline. V was clipped by 0 bases and J by 0 bases; unmatched bases: 2. Here the CDR3 reads CASSLEASGSSYNEQFF. CDR3 DNA: TGTGCCAGCAGCTTAGAGGCTAGCGGGAGCTCCTACAATGAGCAGTTCTTC. Looking up the rest from reference TRBV11-2 and TRBJ2-1 gives the full variable domain: EAGVAQSPRYKIIEKRQSVAFWCNPISGHATLYWYQQILGQGPKLLIQFQNNGVVDDSQLPKDRFSAERLKGVDSTLKIQPAKLEDSAVYLCASSLEASGSSYNEQFFGPGTRLTVL.

The CDR3 nucleotides are TGTGCCAGCAGTGGGGCGGGAGGGCCCTCCTACAATGAGCAGTTCTTC. This encodes CASSGAGGPSYNEQFF. V is TRBV2 and J is TRBJ2-1; 9 bases align to TRBD2. The ends lost 4 bases at V and 0 bases at J; junction bases unmatched: 4. Germline V gene sequence: CDR1 SNHLY, CDR2 FYNNEI. This CDR3 contains 16 residues.

V and J are TRBV6-6 and TRBJ1-1; the D gene is possibly TRBD1 (5 bases). The CDR3 is made up of 18 amino acids. Looked up from germline, CDR1 is MNHNY and CDR2 is SVGAGI (reference sequence). With 5 bases removed from V and 0 bases from J, the gap between germline ends came to 22 bases. CDR3 in amino acids: CASSPQRSDSSLNTEAFF. The CDR3 DNA reads TGTGCCAGCAGTCCGCAACGTAGTGACAGCAGCTTGAACACTGAAGCTTTCTTT.

This chain joins TRBV20-1 and TRBJ1-1; D gene uncertain. Trimming shortened V by 3 bases and J by 0 bases, and 11 bases separated the two germline ends. The CDR3 spans 14 residues. The germline V gene has CDR1 DFQATT and CDR2 SNEGSKA (reference sequence). The CDR3 nucleotides are TGCAGTGCTAGTATCGGGGTTATGAACACTGAAGCTTTCTTT. Protein product: CSASIGVMNTEAFF.

This chain connects TRBV7-9 to TRBJ2-1, with 12 bases identical to TRBD1. The germline CDR1 and CDR2 sequences are SEHNR and FQNEAQ (reference sequence). The CDR3 runs 14 residues. The V gene end was trimmed by 3 bases and the J gene end by 8 bases; junction bases not matched to a gene: 2. This chain's CDR3 is CASSLGQGAHEQFF. The CDR3 bases are TGTGCCAGCAGCTTGGGACAGGGGGCCCATGAGCAGTTCTTC.

This rearrangement joins TRBV3-1 (or the pseudogene TRBV3-2) to TRBJ2-3; 13 bases map to TRBD2. Unmatched junction bases numbered 8, after V lost 4 bases and J lost 4 bases. CDR3 length equals 17 residues. Germline values: CDR1 LGHDT, CDR2 YNNKEL (reference sequence). CDR3 protein: CASSLRTSGSRADTQYF. CDR3 coding DNA: TGTGCCAGCAGCCTTAGGACTAGCGGGAGTAGGGCAGATACGCAGTATTTT.

This chain connects TRBV13 to TRBJ2-5, with D tentatively TRBD1 (5 bases). Trimming stripped 4 bases from V and 3 bases from J, with 15 bases between. The CDR3 has 15 amino acids. Looked up from germline, CDR1 is PRHDT and CDR2 is FYEKMQ (reference sequence). The CDR3 spells CASSSPAEGEETQYF. The CDR3 DNA is TGTGCCAGCAGCTCCCCTGCGGAAGGGGAAGAGACCCAGTACTTC. The variable domain in full, with the rest retrieved from reference TRBV13 and TRBJ2-5, is AAGVIQSPRHLIKEKRETATLKCYPIPRHDTVYWYQQGPGQDPQFLISFYEKMQSDKGSIPDRFSAQQFSDYHSELNMSSLELGDSALYFCASSSPAEGEETQYFGPGTRLLVL.

This sequence joins TRBV5-1 and TRBJ1-2, with TRBD1 identical over 8 bases. CDR1 and CDR2 from the germline V gene are SGHRS and YFSETQ. V lost 4 bases to trimming and J lost 5 bases; unmatched junction nucleotides: 7. The CDR3 consists of 14 residues. Here the CDR3 reads CASSPGGAGYGYTF. The CDR3 DNA follows: TGCGCCAGCAGCCCAGGGGGCGCTGGATATGGCTACACCTTC.

This chain joins TRBV4-1 and TRBJ1-5; possible D gene TRBD1, 6 bases. CDR3 length: 20 amino acids. Between the trimmed V and J ends, which lost 1 base and 1 base, there was a span of 23 bases. Germline-derived CDR1 and CDR2 are MGHRA and YSYEKL. The CDR3 sequence: CASSQAPFGRGSISNQPQHF. The CDR3, as DNA: TGCGCCAGCAGCCAAGCCCCTTTCGGGAGGGGGAGTATAAGCAATCAGCCCCAGCATTTT.

The V and J genes are TRBV19 and TRBJ2-2; 8 bases match TRBD1. This CDR3 comprises 13 residues. Looked up from germline, CDR1 is LNHDA and CDR2 is SQIVND (reference sequence). The trim removed 6 bases at V and 6 bases at J, leaving 3 bases unmatched. CDR3 nucleotide sequence: TGTGCCAGTAGGGGACAGGCCGCCGGGGAGCTGTTTTTT. Protein: CASRGQAAGELFF.

This rearrangement joins TRBV19 to TRBJ2-7, with 8 bases aligning to TRBD1. CDR1 is LNHDA, CDR2 SQIVND, per germline (reference sequence). The CDR3 consists of 15 residues. Trimming at V came to 2 bases and at J to 5 bases, leaving 8 bases not matched to a gene. The CDR3 DNA follows: TGTGCCAGTAGTATATCCGGGACAGGTGGAAACGAGCAGTACTTC. This gives the protein CASSISGTGGNEQYF.

The chain employs TRBV14 and TRBJ2-7; D may be TRBD1 (5 bases). The germline V and J ends were trimmed by 1 base and 5 bases, with 6 bases remaining between them. The CDR3 is 12 residues long. Germline lookup yields CDR1 SGHDN and CDR2 FVKESK. The CDR3 loop reads CASSQGGHEQYF. The CDR3 bases are TGTGCCAGCAGCCAAGGGGGCCACGAGCAGTACTTC.

The chain carries TRBV29-1 and TRBJ2-1; 9 bases fit TRBD1. This CDR3 spans 18 amino acids. Germline lookup yields CDR1 SQVTM and CDR2 ANQGSEA. V dropped 4 bases and J dropped 1; count of bases not matched to a gene: 14. CDR3 nucleotide sequence: TGCAGCGTTGCGGGGACAGGGAGTAACCGGGATTCCTACAATGAGCAGTTCTTC. The encoded protein is CSVAGTGSNRDSYNEQFF.

The V call is TRBV5-1, the J call TRBJ2-2; D ambiguous. Trimming removed 0 bases from V and 3 bases from J, with 6 bases in between. The length of the CDR3 is 14 residues. Germline-derived CDR1 and CDR2 are SGHRS and YFSETQ. The CDR3 region is CASSLGQYTGELFF. CDR3 nucleotides: TGCGCCAGCAGCTTGGGACAATACACCGGGGAGCTGTTTTTT.

This clone was picked up one time. The J gene is TRBJ2-1, the V gene TRBV2; 8 nucleotides align to TRBD1. The CDR3 length is 14 residues. CDR1 and CDR2 (germline): SNHLY, FYNNEI. V lost 4 bases, J lost 2 bases, and 1 base stayed unmatched. CDR3 DNA sequence: TGTGCCAGCAGTGCGGGACAGGCCTACAATGAGCAGTTCTTC. Its protein product is CASSAGQAYNEQFF.

CDR3 nucleotides: TGTGCCAGTAGTCCACGGACAGGGGGAAACACTGAAGCTTTCTTT. It translates to CASSPRTGGNTEAFF. The chain joins TRBV19 to TRBJ1-1, with 10 bases matching TRBD1. The CDR3 is 15 amino acids. Germline V gives CDR1 LNHDA, CDR2 SQIVND (reference sequence). V trimming: 5 bases; J trimming: 2 bases; junction bases outside the gene matches: 5.

The rearrangement links TRBV7-9 to TRBJ1-3; tentatively, D is TRBD1 (5 bases). Germline loops: CDR1 SEHNR, CDR2 FQNEAQ (reference sequence). Trimming took off 3 bases at V and 3 bases at J, with 9 bases between the two ends. The CDR3 spans 14 residues. The CDR3 here is CASSFSRDGNTIYF. The CDR3 coding sequence is TGTGCCAGCAGCTTCAGCAGGGATGGAAACACCATATATTTT.

This chain joins TRBV6-5 and TRBJ1-2; D gene unclear. The CDR3 runs 11 residues. V was cut by 8 bases and J by 2 bases, with 6 bases left in between. Germline V gives CDR1 MNHEY, CDR2 SVGAGI. The CDR3, as DNA: TGTGCCAGCTTCTTGAACTATGGCTACACCTTC. Its protein product is CASFLNYGYTF.

The rearrangement joins TRBV19 to TRBJ2-1, with TRBD2 identical over 7 bases. The CDR3 consists of 15 residues. CDR1 LNHDA and CDR2 SQIVND come from the germline V gene (reference sequence). V shed 3 bases, J shed 4 bases, and the junction held 6 bases outside the gene matches. CDR3 sequence reads: CASSISLAAYNEQFF. CDR3 coding DNA: TGTGCCAGTAGTATTAGCCTAGCGGCTTACAATGAGCAGTTCTTC.

To note about this clone: The junction shows a germline mismatch at one end, possibly a read error. This sequence joins TRBV20-1 and TRBJ2-1; tentatively, D is TRBD2 (5 bases). The CDR3 has 14 amino acids. Germline V gene lookup returns CDR1 DFQATT and CDR2 SNEGSKA (reference sequence). The CDR3 DNA is TGCAGTGCTAGTGACAACCCCCACGGGAATGAGGAGTTCTTC. This codes for CSASDNPHGNEEFF.

The count of this clone is one. The chain uses TRBV2 and TRBJ1-5; D may be TRBD1 (5 bases). V gave up 5 bases and J gave up 4 bases, with 18 bases separating them. The CDR3 length is 16 residues. CDR1 is SNHLY, CDR2 FYNNEI, per germline. The CDR3 nucleotides read TGTGCCAGCAGTCGCCAGGGTCATGGTGGGAATCAGCCCCAGCATTTT. This sequence encodes CASSRQGHGGNQPQHF.

The rearrangement joins TRBV28 to TRBJ1-6, with TRBD1 matching over 7 bases. J lost 11 bases, V lost 2 bases, and 6 bases had no gene match. Germline-derived CDR1 and CDR2 are MDHEN and SYDVKM. The CDR3 runs 14 residues. In DNA, the CDR3 is TGTGCCAGCAGTTTACAGACAGGGTGGGCACCCCTCCACTTT. This sequence encodes CASSLQTGWAPLHF.

This chain uses TRBV15 with TRBJ2-2; 8 bases align to TRBD1. Unmatched junction bases numbered 6, after V lost 6 bases and J lost 6 bases. The CDR3 sequence is 14 residues long. The germline gives CDR1 LNHNV, CDR2 YYDKDF (reference sequence). DNA for the CDR3: TGTGCCACCAGGGACAGGGATCGATCCGGGGAGCTGTTTTTT. It translates to CATRDRDRSGELFF. The whole variable domain, remainder taken from reference TRBV15 and TRBJ2-2, is DAMVIQNPRYQVTQFGKPVTLSCSQTLNHNVMYWYQQKSSQAPKLLFHYYDKDFNNEADTPDNFQSRRPNTSFCFLDIRSPGLGDTAMYLCATRDRDRSGELFFGEGSRLTVL.

This chain uses TRBV19 with TRBJ1-1, with a tentative D call TRBD1 (5 bases). CDR3 length equals 11 residues. Deletions cut 10 bases from V and 4 bases from J, with 10 bases between. Germline CDR1 reads LNHDA; CDR2 reads SQIVND (reference sequence). CDR3 DNA sequence: TGTGCCATTTACGGGGGCACTGAAGCTTTCTTT. This gives the protein CAIYGGTEAFF.

The V call is TRBV10-3, the J call TRBJ2-3, with a possible D match to TRBD1 (6 bases). CDR1 and CDR2 from the germline V gene are ENHRY and SYGVKD. The ends were cut back, 1 base at V and 4 bases at J, with 15 bases in the middle. This CDR3 comprises 16 residues. The CDR3 sequence is CAISELVTGKADTQYF. In DNA, the CDR3 is TGTGCCATCAGTGAGTTGGTTACAGGGAAGGCAGATACGCAGTATTTT.